The 20 T cell receptor beta chains listed next were all sequenced from one sample in a study of T-cell memory formation after mild COVID-19. MiXCR, run by TCRdb on the 5' RACE reads, gives a single entry per CDR3 protein. The sample yields roughly 250,000 distinct CDR3 sequences, approximately 16% seen once. What was sequenced was PBMCs or a T cell subset sorted from them (not recorded which). The receptors were sampled from a man aged 18 to 29 who had mild COVID-19 (a few samples of this study predate the infection). Cell type and time point are not known.

This chain joins TRBV9 and TRBJ2-1; perhaps TRBD2 as D (5 bases). The CDR3 length is 16 residues. The ends were cut back, 0 bases at V and 9 bases at J, with 19 bases in the middle. Per the germline V gene, CDR1 is SGDLS and CDR2 is YYNGEE. CDR3 amino acids: CASSVGGLRGYGEQFF. As DNA, the CDR3 is TGTGCCAGCAGCGTAGGCGGATTACGGGGATACGGTGAGCAGTTCTTC.

In this sample, this clonotype turned up a few times. This sequence joins TRBV9 and TRBJ2-2, with TRBD1 as a possible D gene (5 bases). The V and J ends lost 7 bases and 0 bases respectively, with 13 bases between them. Germline CDR1 SGDLS, CDR2 YYNGEE. The CDR3 is 15 amino acids. The CDR3: CASRQGISNTGELFF. The CDR3, as DNA: TGTGCCAGCCGTCAGGGAATATCGAACACCGGGGAGCTGTTTTTT.

This clonotype showed up many times. The V call is TRBV5-1, the J call TRBJ2-1; TRBD2 matches 10 bases. V shed 4 bases and J 6 bases; nucleotides not matched to a gene: 10. The germline CDR1 and CDR2 sequences are SGHRS and YFSETQ. CDR3 length: 16 residues. CDR3 sequence (DNA): TGCGCCAGCAGCCCGGAGGAGCGGGGGGGCAGCAATGAGCAGTTCTTC. The encoded protein is CASSPEERGGSNEQFF. The variable domain in full, with the rest retrieved from reference TRBV5-1 and TRBJ2-1, is KAGVTQTPRYLIKTRGQQVTLSCSPISGHRSVSWYQQTPGQGLQFLFEYFSETQRNKGNFPGRFSGRQFSNSRSEMNVSTLELGDSALYLCASSPEERGGSNEQFFGPGTRLTVL.

The chain employs TRBV4-3 and TRBJ2-5; 8 bases align to TRBD1. CDR3 length equals 15 residues. The J segment lost 5 bases and the V segment lost 2 bases, leaving 7 bases of the junction unmatched. Germline V gene sequence: CDR1 LGHNA, CDR2 YSLEER. The DNA for the CDR3 is TGCGCCAGCAGCCAAACGACAGGGGTTGGGGAGACCCAGTACTTC. The encoded protein is CASSQTTGVGETQYF.

This clonotype appeared a few times. The chain links TRBV27 to TRBJ1-2; D remains ambiguous. CDR3 length: 10 amino acids. The ends were cut back, 9 bases at V and 6 bases at J, with 8 bases in the middle. Germline V lookup: CDR1 MNHEY, CDR2 SMNVEV (reference sequence). The CDR3 is CASQKDGYTF. DNA for the CDR3: TGTGCCAGTCAAAAGGATGGCTACACCTTC.

This clonotype turned up a few times. The V and J genes are TRBV29-1 and TRBJ1-1; D is ambiguous. The CDR3 loop spans 12 amino acids. V lost 5 bases and J 1 base, leaving 8 bases between the germline ends. Germline loops: CDR1 SQVTM, CDR2 ANQGSEA. This chain's CDR3 is CSVSTPNTEAFF. CDR3 sequence (DNA): TGCAGCGTTTCTACTCCGAACACTGAAGCTTTCTTT. The full variable domain, completed using reference TRBV29-1 and TRBJ1-1, is SAVISQKPSRDICQRGTSLTIQCQVDSQVTMMFWYRQQPGQSLTLIATANQGSEATYESGFVIDKFPISRPNLTFSTLTVSNMSPEDSSIYLCSVSTPNTEAFFGQGTRLTVV.

The sample holds many counts of this clonotype. The CDR3 sequence is CASSPGVDQPQHF. The CDR3 DNA sequence: TGTGCCAGCAGCCCAGGGGTCGATCAGCCCCAGCATTTT. The rearrangement uses TRBV7-2 and TRBJ1-5, with D possibly TRBD1 on 6 matching bases. The germline V and J ends were trimmed by 5 bases and 5 bases, with 10 bases remaining between them. The CDR3 sequence is 13 residues long. Germline CDR1 SGHTA, CDR2 FQGNSA.

The chain employs TRBV10-1 and TRBJ1-1; D is undetermined. The ends were cut back, 0 bases at V and 3 bases at J, with 8 bases in the middle. CDR1 WNHNN and CDR2 SYGVQD come from the germline V gene (reference sequence). There are 14 residues in the CDR3. In DNA, the CDR3 is TGCGCCAGCAGTGAGTCGATGGGGTACACTGAAGCTTTCTTT. Translating it yields CASSESMGYTEAFF.

This clonotype has more than one count but fewer than ten. V and J are TRBV5-1 and TRBJ2-3; a weak D match, TRBD2 (6 bases). CDR1 SGHRS and CDR2 YFSETQ come from the germline V gene. V was clipped by 0 bases and J by 6 bases, with 14 bases between them. The CDR3 covers 15 residues. This CDR3 reads CASSLAGEARDTQYF. DNA for the CDR3: TGCGCCAGCAGCTTGGCCGGGGAGGCCAGGGATACGCAGTATTTT.

This clonotype was counted once. The V gene is TRBV6-5, the J gene TRBJ2-2, with 7 positions matching TRBD1. Germline trimming cut 0 bases from V and 7 bases from J; bases unmatched to any gene: 2. The CDR3 totals 14 residues. Germline V lookup: CDR1 MNHEY, CDR2 SVGAGI. The CDR3 nucleotides are TGTGCCAGCAGTTACTCAGGGGGCCACGGGGAGCTGTTTTTT. It codes for CASSYSGGHGELFF.

There are a few counts of this clonotype. The chain links TRBV10-3 to TRBJ2-1; TRBD2 might be the D (5 bases). Germline V gene data show CDR1 as ENHRY and CDR2 as SYGVKD. V lost 6 bases and J lost 9, with 15 bases in between. CDR3 length: 13 residues. The CDR3 nucleotides read TGTGCCATCAGCCCCGGGGTTTCGGGTGAGCAGTTCTTC. This sequence encodes CAISPGVSGEQFF.

The genes are TRBV4-1 and TRBJ1-5, with D possibly being TRBD1 (5 bases). Trimming left V 2 bases short and J 8 bases short, with 13 bases between. The CDR3 totals 14 residues. Germline V CDR1 and CDR2: MGHRA, YSYEKL. The CDR3 here is CASSQTQGSEPQHF. In nucleotides, the CDR3 is TGCGCCAGCAGCCAAACCCAGGGTTCGGAGCCCCAGCATTTT.

This clonotype was found a few times. V and J are TRBV29-1 and TRBJ2-2, with D maybe TRBD1 (6 bases). This CDR3 comprises 13 residues. Germline assignment: CDR1 SQVTM and CDR2 ANQGSEA. V lost 7 bases and J 0 bases, leaving 9 bases between the germline ends. The CDR3: CSARQANTGELFF. CDR3 bases: TGCAGCGCACGACAGGCGAACACCGGGGAGCTGTTTTTT.

This clonotype was counted between two and nine times. V gene TRBV6-2 or TRBV6-3 combines with J gene TRBJ2-4; D call uncertain. The germline gives CDR1 MNHEY, CDR2 SVGEGT. Trimming took off 6 bases at V and 5 bases at J, with 11 bases between the two ends. The CDR3 extends over 13 amino acids. CDR3 loop: CASSRGRQNIQYF. For the CDR3, the DNA is TGTGCCAGCAGCCGAGGTCGGCAAAACATTCAGTACTTC.

This clonotype turned up a few times. This chain joins TRBV5-1 and TRBJ2-2; 11 bases align to TRBD1. Germline CDR1 reads SGHRS; CDR2 reads YFSETQ. The CDR3 sequence is 15 residues long. Germline trimming cut 4 bases from V and 4 bases from J; bases unmatched to any gene: 3. CDR3 bases: TGCGCCAGCAGCCCCGGACAGGGGGCCACCGGGGAGCTGTTTTTT. As protein: CASSPGQGATGELFF.

The chain combines TRBV7-6 with TRBJ2-7; D unclear. The CDR3 has 13 amino acids. With 1 base removed from V and 7 bases from J, the gap between germline ends came to 11 bases. The germline V gene encodes CDR1 SGHVS and CDR2 FNYEAQ. CDR3 sequence (DNA): TGTGCCAGCAGCTTAGGGAATCCTTCGGAGCAGTACTTC. Translating it yields CASSLGNPSEQYF.

CDR3 residues: CASSSGNEKLFF. The CDR3 DNA reads as TGTGCCAGCAGTTCCGGTAATGAAAAACTGTTTTTT. The rearrangement uses TRBV27 and TRBJ1-4; D gene ambiguous. CDR1 is MNHEY, CDR2 SMNVEV, per germline (reference sequence). The V gene lost 4 bases and the J gene lost 4 bases, with 4 bases spanning the gap. The CDR3 covers 12 residues.

This clonotype appeared a few times. The chain combines TRBV10-3 with TRBJ2-2; perhaps TRBD1 as D (5 bases). The CDR3 is 14 residues long. Germline values: CDR1 ENHRY, CDR2 SYGVKD. Trimming removed 10 bases at V and 6 bases at J, with 18 bases between. The CDR3 region has the DNA TGTGCCACCGCCCAGGGTAATGGGGCCGGGGAGCTGTTTTTT. Translated: CATAQGNGAGELFF.

The rearrangement uses TRBV11-2 and TRBJ2-3; TRBD2 aligns across 8 bases. CDR3 size: 17 residues. CDR1 and CDR2 from the germline V gene are SGHAT and FQNNGV. Unmatched junction bases numbered 12, after V lost 1 base and J lost 6 bases. CDR3 DNA sequence: TGTGCCAGCAGCTTAGGCATTCATGAGCGGGGGAGGGATACGCAGTATTTT. Protein product: CASSLGIHERGRDTQYF.

This clonotype has only a few counts. This chain links TRBV7-2 with TRBJ2-1; D is ambiguous. V lost 3 bases and J 10 bases, leaving 13 bases between the germline ends. Germline loops: CDR1 SGHTA, CDR2 FQGNSA. The CDR3 is 13 residues long. The CDR3 sequence: CASSFGGDLEQFF. The CDR3 DNA reads as TGTGCCAGCAGCTTCGGCGGTGACCTCGAGCAGTTCTTC.